Detailed here is one T cell receptor beta chain. Its specificity is unknown. The data derive from a study of cytomegalovirus exposure and HLA in healthy donors. TCRdb's copy holds only in-frame clones and misses some; the assay was immunoSEQ multiplex PCR. The sample has around 63,000 clones; 96% are singletons. Study conclusions and caveats: TCR clusters originating in the first cohort tended to co-occur in the 100 to 150 validation repertoires, according to a later analysis. According to the study, roughly 160 TCR beta chains were cytomegalovirus-associated. Specific recognition of CMV antigens was confirmed in vitro for a few chains (all CMV-associated).

Germline V gene data show CDR1 as SGHTA and CDR2 as FQGTGA. V lost 2 bases to trimming and J lost 6 bases; unmatched junction nucleotides: 12. There are 17 residues in the CDR3. This chain connects TRBV7-3 to TRBJ2-1, with 8 bases aligning to TRBD2. Input material: PBMCs. The source of this sequence is a woman younger than 30 in good health and CMV-seronegative. Written as DNA, the CDR3 is TGTGCCAGCAGCTTAGCCCCTATCGGGAGCGGGGGCAATGAGCAGTTCTTC. This translates into CASSLAPIGSGGNEQFF.